Presented here are 3 T cell receptor beta chains from one specimen sequenced in a study of OX40 agonist ivuxolimab in advanced cancers. Some clones are missing from TCRdb's copy, which holds only in-frame ones; the method was immunoSEQ multiplex PCR. The top ten clones hold around 10% of a sample with 65,000 to 100,000 clones, less than 95% of them seen once. Specimen: CD4+ or CD8+ T cells sorted from blood, collected in a trial of the OX40 agonist ivuxolimab. The receptors originated from an adult with an advanced solid tumor such as melanoma, head and neck, liver or kidney cancer.

The gene calls are TRBV6-1 and TRBJ2-3, with 9 bases fitting TRBD1. CDR1 is MNHNS, CDR2 SASEGT, per germline. With 3 bases clipped from V and 6 bases from J, the junction kept 7 bases outside the gene matches. The CDR3 extends over 15 amino acids. DNA for the CDR3: TGTGCCAGCAGTGACCAGGGACAGGGAGGGGATACGCAGTATTTT. It specifies CASSDQGQGGDTQYF.

The chain couples TRBV7-3 to TRBJ2-3; D might be TRBD2 (5 bases). V was trimmed by 3 bases and J by 6 bases, leaving 13 bases between them. The CDR3 sequence is 14 residues long. Germline-derived CDR1 and CDR2 are SGHTA and FQGTGA. The CDR3 region has the DNA TGTGCCAGCAGCTTCCCCGCTAGCCCCGATACGCAGTATTTT. It is translated as CASSFPASPDTQYF.

The chain employs TRBV5-1 and TRBJ1-2; 8 nucleotides match TRBD1. This CDR3 contains 13 residues. V dropped 4 bases and J dropped 6; count of bases not matched to a gene: 5. Germline values: CDR1 SGHRS, CDR2 YFSETQ. The CDR3 loop reads CASSPTGGDGYTF. As DNA, the CDR3 is TGCGCCAGCAGCCCAACAGGGGGGGATGGCTACACCTTC.